This TCR beta chain was sequenced for a study of blood T cell repertoires in COVID-19. Methods used by the authors: Amplification with reference gene primers provided the estimates of nucleated cell counts. Sequencing used immunoSEQ multiplex PCR; TCRdb keeps in-frame clones, though not all of them. V and J calls and clone size come straight from that table; D and trimming were deduced from the DNA. The sample yields some 20,000 clones, about four fifths seen once. Sequenced sample: peripheral blood. This TCR came from an elderly man with acute or convalescent COVID-19.

CDR3 in amino acids: CASSGVSQPQHF. The CDR3 DNA reads as TGTGCCAGCTCCGGGGTATCACAGCCCCAGCATTTT. The chain employs TRBV6-5 and TRBJ1-5, with D hard to call. Germline assignment: CDR1 MNHEY and CDR2 SVGAGI. The CDR3 sequence is 12 residues long. V lost 8 bases to trimming and J lost 7 bases, with 12 bases between them.